A selection of T cell receptor beta chains follows, all from one sample in a study of T cells in Graves' hyperthyroidism and ophthalmopathy. In TCRdb, the multiplex PCR reads were re-called with MiXCR into one record per CDR3 protein. Among fewer than 800,000 distinct CDR3 sequences listed, around 15% were seen once. The specimen was blood. The receptors were gathered from a man younger than 35 with Graves' hyperthyroidism. Both conserved end residues are part of each CDR3. Each record gives: J gene, clone size, V gene, D gene, CDR3 protein, CDR3 DNA. A D gene is named only where the DNA matches it firmly. Some rows have no size entry. The others give once, few or many, or a class for an expanded clone.

TRBJ2-6 | many | TRBV28 | . | CASTGGANVLTF | TGTGCCAGCACGGGGGGGGCCAACGTCCTGACTTTC
TRBJ2-1 | many | TRBV6-1 | . | CASSPRGPYNEQFF | TGTGCCAGCAGTCCCAGGGGACCCTACAATGAGCAGTTCTTC
TRBJ2-1 | . | TRBV20-1 | TRBD2 | CSASTSGYNEQFF | TGCAGTGCCTCGACTAGCGGCTACAATGAGCAGTTCTTC
TRBJ1-5 | few | TRBV19 | . | CASSIWGQGQPQHF | TGTGCCAGTAGTATTTGGGGGCAGGGGCAGCCCCAGCATTTT
TRBJ1-1 | few | TRBV28 | . | CASSGTLNTEAFF | TGTGCCAGCAGTGGGACATTGAACACTGAAGCTTTCTTT
TRBJ1-1 | few | TRBV5-6 | . | CASSWGVEAFF | TGTGCCAGCAGCTGGGGAGTTGAAGCTTTCTTT
TRBJ2-3 | . | TRBV5-8 | . | CASSGGLLDTQYF | TGTGCCAGCAGCGGGGGACTTCTCGATACGCAGTATTTT
TRBJ2-3 | many | TRBV28 | TRBD2 | CASSLELAFRSTDTQYF | TGTGCCAGCAGTTTGGAACTAGCGTTCAGATCCACAGATACGCAGTATTTT
TRBJ2-5 | few | TRBV9 | . | CASPGGETQYF | TGTGCCAGTCCCGGAGGGGAGACCCAGTACTTC
TRBJ2-5 | . | TRBV9 | TRBD2 | CASSKLAGKETQYF | TGTGCCAGCAGCAAACTAGCGGGTAAAGAGACCCAGTACTTC